The present T cell receptor (beta chain) was sequenced within a study of control samples from healthy donors and cancer patients. Trimming took off 2 bases at V and 6 bases at J, with 11 bases between the two ends. The CDR3 has 13 amino acids. From germline, CDR1 is SGHNT and CDR2 YENEEA. Repertoires were generated with immunoSEQ multiplex PCR, while TCRdb's copy carries only in-frame clones and drops some. The sample records around 90,000 clones, 85% to 90% being singletons. The TCR was taken from a woman between 40 and 50 years old in good health. The sample taken for sequencing was blood. This sequence joins TRBV11-3 and TRBJ2-7, with D maybe TRBD1 (5 bases). Here the CDR3 reads CASSLNRLGEQYF. Written as DNA, the CDR3 is TGTGCCAGCAGCTTAAACAGGTTGGGCGAGCAGTACTTC.